This T cell receptor (beta chain) came from a study of T cell responses to AZD1222 COVID-19 vaccine. This clone was recorded a few times. Its antigen is undetermined. Trimming removed 1 base from V and 7 bases from J; junction bases left unmatched: 6. The CDR3 is 17 residues long. Per germline, CDR1 SNHLY and CDR2 FYNNEI. The study, taken as a whole, reports: Spike-specific TCR breadth and depth both grew after two AZD1222 doses.

This table comes from immunoSEQ multiplex PCR, and its TCRdb copy is limited to in-frame clones, with some not included. The table lists 180,000 or so clones, more than 75% of them singletons, with 25% to 30% in the top ten. Sequencing used peripheral blood, obtained 28 days after the second AZD1222 dose. This TCR came from an adult who received the AZD1222 COVID-19 vaccine. The rearrangement uses TRBV2 and TRBJ1-6, with 11 bases that match TRBD1. CDR3 nucleotides: TGTGCCAGCAGTGAAGTAGGACAGGGGGCGCGGAATTCACCCCTCCACTTT. This sequence encodes CASSEVGQGARNSPLHF.